The 4 T cell receptor beta chains in this list originate from one sample, sequenced in a study of blood T cells in healthy people across ages. A second roughly 6 to 11 cycle PCR used barcoded and J-beta primers. TCRdb ran MiXCR on the 5' RACE reads and lists one entry per CDR3 protein. Seen here are more than 1 million distinct CDR3 sequences, 45% observed once, and the top ten hold about 20%. Specimen: blood. These TCRs come from a woman in her sixties or seventies in good health.

The gene calls are TRBV2 and TRBJ1-6; D is uncertain. Per the germline V gene, CDR1 is SNHLY and CDR2 is FYNNEI. V dropped 1 base and J dropped 6 bases, with 7 bases sitting between them. The CDR3 sequence is 14 residues long. CDR3 protein: CASSEDRVNSPLHF. As DNA, the CDR3 is TGTGCCAGCAGTGAAGACAGAGTTAATTCACCCCTCCACTTT.

The V call is TRBV27, the J call TRBJ1-5, with unresolved D. CDR1 is MNHEY and CDR2 is SMNVEV in the germline V gene (reference sequence). V was cut by 0 bases and J by 6 bases, with 6 bases left in between. The CDR3 is 13 residues long. The CDR3 nucleotides are TGTGCCAGCAGTTTATCGGATAGTCAGCCCCAGCATTTT. The encoded protein is CASSLSDSQPQHF.

This clonotype was counted between two and nine times. The chain carries TRBV7-9 and TRBJ2-1, with D unclear. CDR3 length equals 13 residues. Germline values: CDR1 SEHNR, CDR2 FQNEAQ (reference sequence). V dropped 3 bases and J dropped 8 bases, with 11 bases sitting between them. The CDR3, as DNA: TGTGCCAGCAGCTTTCCGGAAGCCGATGAGCAGTTCTTC. This codes for CASSFPEADEQFF.

The V call is TRBV6-1, the J call TRBJ2-3; 12 bases are shared with TRBD2. Germline V lookup: CDR1 MNHNS, CDR2 SASEGT. The CDR3 consists of 19 residues. The ends lost 6 bases at V and 8 bases at J; junction bases unmatched: 21. In DNA form, the CDR3 reads TGTGCCAGCAGCCCCTGGCTAGCGGGAGGGCCCCGGGTAGGAGGTACGCAGTATTTT. Translated, it gives CASSPWLAGGPRVGGTQYF.